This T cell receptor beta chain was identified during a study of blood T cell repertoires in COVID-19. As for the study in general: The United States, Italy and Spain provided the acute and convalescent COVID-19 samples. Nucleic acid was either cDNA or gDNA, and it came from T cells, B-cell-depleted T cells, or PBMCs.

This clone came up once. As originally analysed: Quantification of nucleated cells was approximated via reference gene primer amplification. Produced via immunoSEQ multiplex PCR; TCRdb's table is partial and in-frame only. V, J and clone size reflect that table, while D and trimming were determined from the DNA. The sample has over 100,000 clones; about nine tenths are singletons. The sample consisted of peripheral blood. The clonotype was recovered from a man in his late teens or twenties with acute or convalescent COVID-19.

The CDR3 region is CASSHDLRGLDGYTF. The CDR3 DNA sequence: TGTGCCAGCAGCCACGATCTTAGGGGGCTGGACGGCTACACCTTC. This rearrangement joins TRBV14 to TRBJ1-2; TRBD1 aligns across 7 bases. V shed 3 bases, J shed 8 bases, and the junction held 12 bases outside the gene matches. Germline values: CDR1 SGHDN, CDR2 FVKESK. The CDR3 is made up of 15 amino acids.